This T cell receptor (beta chain) came from a study of blood T cell repertoires in COVID-19. Across the whole study: The study drew acute and convalescent COVID-19 samples from the United States, Italy and Spain. In each case, the material was cDNA or gDNA derived from T cells, B-cell-depleted T cells, or PBMCs.

The CDR3 length is 15 residues. Germline V lookup: CDR1 SGDLS, CDR2 YYNGEE. Trimming stripped 6 bases from V and 7 bases from J, with 17 bases between. In the source study's methods: Reference gene primer amplification gave nucleated cell count estimates. Sequencing used immunoSEQ multiplex PCR; TCRdb keeps in-frame clones, though not all of them. Clonal size and the V and J genes are those of that table, whereas D and trimming came from the DNA. There are 57,000 or so clones in the sample; roughly 90% occur only once, and about 22% lies in the top ten. The TCR originated in a woman between 50 and 59 years old with active or convalescent COVID-19. The sample consisted of peripheral blood. The gene calls are TRBV9 and TRBJ1-6; D perhaps matches TRBD1 (5 bases). The CDR3 coding sequence is TGTGCCAGCACCGTGGGGTTAGGGGCGAATTCACCCCTCCACTTT. Protein: CASTVGLGANSPLHF. Full variable domain (outside the CDR3, taken from reference TRBV9 and TRBJ1-6): DSGVTQTPKHLITATGQRVTLRCSPRSGDLSVYWYQQSLDQGLQFLIQYYNGEERAKGNILERFSAQQFPDLHSELNLSSLELGDSALYFCASTVGLGANSPLHFGNGTRLTVT.